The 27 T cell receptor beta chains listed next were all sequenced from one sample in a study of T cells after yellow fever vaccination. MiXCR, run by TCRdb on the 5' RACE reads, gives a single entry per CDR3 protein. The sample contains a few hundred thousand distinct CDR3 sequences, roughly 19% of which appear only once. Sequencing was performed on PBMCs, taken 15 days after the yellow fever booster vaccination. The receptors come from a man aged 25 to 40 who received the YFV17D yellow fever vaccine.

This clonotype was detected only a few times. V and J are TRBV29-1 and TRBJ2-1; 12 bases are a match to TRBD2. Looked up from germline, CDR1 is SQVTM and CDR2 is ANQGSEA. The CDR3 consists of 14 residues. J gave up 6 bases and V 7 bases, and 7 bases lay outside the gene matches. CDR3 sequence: CSAALAGGGNEQFF. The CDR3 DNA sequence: TGCAGCGCTGCGCTAGCGGGAGGGGGCAATGAGCAGTTCTTC.

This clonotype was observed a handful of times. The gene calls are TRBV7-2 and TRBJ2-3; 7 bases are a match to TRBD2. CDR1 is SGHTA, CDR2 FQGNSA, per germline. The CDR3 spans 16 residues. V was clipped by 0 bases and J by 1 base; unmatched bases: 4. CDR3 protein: CASSLAGGPRTDTQYF. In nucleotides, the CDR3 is TGTGCCAGCAGCTTAGCGGGAGGGCCCCGCACAGATACGCAGTATTTT.

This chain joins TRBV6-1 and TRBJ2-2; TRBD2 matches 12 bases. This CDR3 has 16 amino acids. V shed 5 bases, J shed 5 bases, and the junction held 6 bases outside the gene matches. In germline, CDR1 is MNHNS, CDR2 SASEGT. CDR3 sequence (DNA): TGTGCCAGCAGTCCAGTCCTAGCGGGAGGGACCGGGGAGCTGTTTTTT. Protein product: CASSPVLAGGTGELFF.

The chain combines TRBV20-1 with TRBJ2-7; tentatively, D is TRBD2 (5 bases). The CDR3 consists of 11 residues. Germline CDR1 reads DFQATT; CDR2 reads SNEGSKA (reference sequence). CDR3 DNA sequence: TGCAGCCAGAGGGTAGGCGACGAGCAGTACTTC. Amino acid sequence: CSQRVGDEQYF.

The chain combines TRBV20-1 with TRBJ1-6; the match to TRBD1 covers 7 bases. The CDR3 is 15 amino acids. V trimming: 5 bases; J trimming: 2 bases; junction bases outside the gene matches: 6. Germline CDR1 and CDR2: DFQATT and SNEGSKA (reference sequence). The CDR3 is CSAHKGAAYNSPLHF. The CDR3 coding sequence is TGCAGTGCTCACAAGGGGGCCGCCTATAATTCACCCCTCCACTTT.

The CDR3 region has the DNA TGTGCCAGCAGCTTGGACCCGGGACCAGCCTACGAGCAGTACTTC. This gives the protein CASSLDPGPAYEQYF. The J gene is TRBJ2-7, the V gene TRBV7-2; possibly TRBD1 or TRBD2 for D (5 bases each). The CDR3 is made up of 15 amino acids. Looked up from germline, CDR1 is SGHTA and CDR2 is FQGNSA. Trimming removed 3 bases from V and 2 bases from J, with 14 bases in between.

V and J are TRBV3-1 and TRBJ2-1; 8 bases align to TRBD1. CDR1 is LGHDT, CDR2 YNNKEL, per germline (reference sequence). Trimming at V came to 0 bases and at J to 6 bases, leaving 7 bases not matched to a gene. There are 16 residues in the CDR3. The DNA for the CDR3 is TGTGCCAGCAGCCAAGAGGACAGGGTCTCGAGCAATGAGCAGTTCTTC. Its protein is CASSQEDRVSSNEQFF.

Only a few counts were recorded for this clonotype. CDR3 DNA: TGTGCCAGCAGTCCCTATGAGGCCGGGGGAGAGCAGTACTTC. It yields the protein CASSPYEAGGEQYF. The V and J genes are TRBV6-1 and TRBJ2-7; tentative D call: TRBD2 (6 bases). The germline V gene has CDR1 MNHNS and CDR2 SASEGT. The V end lost 5 bases, the J end lost 7 bases, and 18 bases lay between the germline ends. The CDR3 has 14 amino acids.

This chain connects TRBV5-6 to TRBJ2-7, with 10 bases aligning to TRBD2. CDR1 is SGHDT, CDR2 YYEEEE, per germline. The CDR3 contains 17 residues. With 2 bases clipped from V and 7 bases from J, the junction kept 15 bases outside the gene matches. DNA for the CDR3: TGTGCCAGCAGCTTCCTAGCGGGAGATGGGATGCTACGGGAGCAGTACTTC. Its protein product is CASSFLAGDGMLREQYF.

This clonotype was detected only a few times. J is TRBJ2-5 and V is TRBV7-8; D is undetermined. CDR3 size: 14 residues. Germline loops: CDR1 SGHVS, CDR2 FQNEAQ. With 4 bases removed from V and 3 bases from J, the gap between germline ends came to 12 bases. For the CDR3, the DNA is TGTGCCAGCAGCTACTACCTAGGGAAAGAGACCCAGTACTTC. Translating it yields CASSYYLGKETQYF.

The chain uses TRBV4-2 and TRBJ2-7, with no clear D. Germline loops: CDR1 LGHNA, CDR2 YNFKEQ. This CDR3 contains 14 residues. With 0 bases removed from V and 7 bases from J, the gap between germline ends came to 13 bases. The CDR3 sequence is CASSQEISMGEQYF. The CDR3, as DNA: TGTGCCAGCAGCCAAGAAATCTCGATGGGAGAGCAGTACTTC.

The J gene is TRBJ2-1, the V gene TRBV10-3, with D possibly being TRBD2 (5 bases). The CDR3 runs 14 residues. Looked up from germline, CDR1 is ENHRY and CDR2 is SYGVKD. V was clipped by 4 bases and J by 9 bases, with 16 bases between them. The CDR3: CAISVEDPWSEQFF. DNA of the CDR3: TGTGCCATCAGTGTGGAGGACCCTTGGAGTGAGCAGTTCTTC.

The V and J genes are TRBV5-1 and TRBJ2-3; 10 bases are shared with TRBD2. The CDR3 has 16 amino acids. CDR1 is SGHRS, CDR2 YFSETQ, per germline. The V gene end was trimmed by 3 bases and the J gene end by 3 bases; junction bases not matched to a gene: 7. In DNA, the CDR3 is TGCGCCAGCAGCTGGATTACTAGCGGGACGACAGATACGCAGTATTTT. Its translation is CASSWITSGTTDTQYF.

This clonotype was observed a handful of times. The CDR3 DNA follows: TGTGCCAGCAGTCCCCGGACGCGGGCGGGTGGCTACACCTTC. Protein: CASSPRTRAGGYTF. The chain uses TRBV12-3 or TRBV12-4 and TRBJ1-2; D is unclear. CDR3 size: 14 residues. Deletions cut 5 bases from V and 7 bases from J, with 17 bases between.

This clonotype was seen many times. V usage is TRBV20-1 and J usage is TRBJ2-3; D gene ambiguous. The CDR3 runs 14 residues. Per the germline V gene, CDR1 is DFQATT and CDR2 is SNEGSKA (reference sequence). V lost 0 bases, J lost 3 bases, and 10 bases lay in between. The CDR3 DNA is TGCAGTGCTAGAGATCGCAGACTGACAGATACGCAGTATTTT. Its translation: CSARDRRLTDTQYF.

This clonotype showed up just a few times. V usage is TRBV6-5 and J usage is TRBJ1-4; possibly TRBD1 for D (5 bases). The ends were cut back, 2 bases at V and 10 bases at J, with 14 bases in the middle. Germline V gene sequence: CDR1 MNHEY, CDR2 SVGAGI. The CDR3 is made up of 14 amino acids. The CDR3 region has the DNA TGTGCCAGCAGTTACGATTTCAGGGCACCAAAACTGTTTTTT. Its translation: CASSYDFRAPKLFF.

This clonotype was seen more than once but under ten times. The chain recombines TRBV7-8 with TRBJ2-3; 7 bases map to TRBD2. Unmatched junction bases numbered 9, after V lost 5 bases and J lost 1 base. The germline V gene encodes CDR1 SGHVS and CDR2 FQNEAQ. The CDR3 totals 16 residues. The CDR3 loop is CASSETSNWGTDTQYF. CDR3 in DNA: TGTGCCAGCAGCGAGACTAGCAACTGGGGCACAGATACGCAGTATTTT.

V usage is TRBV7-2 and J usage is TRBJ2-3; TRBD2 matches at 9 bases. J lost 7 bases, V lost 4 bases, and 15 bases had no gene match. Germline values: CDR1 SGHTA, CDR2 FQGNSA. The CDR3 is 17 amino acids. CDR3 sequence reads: CASSSPGVAGDGYTQYF. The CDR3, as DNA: TGTGCCAGCAGCTCCCCAGGGGTAGCGGGAGACGGGTATACGCAGTATTTT.

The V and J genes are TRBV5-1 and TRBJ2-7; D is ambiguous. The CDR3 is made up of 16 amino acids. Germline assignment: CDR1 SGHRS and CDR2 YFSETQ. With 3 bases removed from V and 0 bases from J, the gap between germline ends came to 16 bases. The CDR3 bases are TGCGCCAGCAGCTCCGGCGGCGCCCCTAGCTCCTACGAGCAGTACTTC. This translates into CASSSGGAPSSYEQYF.

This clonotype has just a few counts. The CDR3 DNA sequence: TGCAGCGTCTACCCACTAGCAGTTCAGCCAGATACGCAGTATTTT. This sequence encodes CSVYPLAVQPDTQYF. The chain combines TRBV29-1 with TRBJ2-3, with D perhaps matching TRBD2 (6 bases). Trimming pared 6 bases from V and 4 bases from J, leaving 20 bases between. The CDR3 is 15 amino acids. The germline V gene encodes CDR1 SQVTM and CDR2 ANQGSEA.

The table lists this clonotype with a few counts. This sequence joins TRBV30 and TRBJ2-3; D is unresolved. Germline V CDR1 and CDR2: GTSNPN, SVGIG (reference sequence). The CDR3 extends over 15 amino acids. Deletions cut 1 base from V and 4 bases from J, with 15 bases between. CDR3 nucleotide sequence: TGTGCCTGGAGTGGGCGAGAGCTCGACCCAGATACGCAGTATTTT. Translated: CAWSGRELDPDTQYF.

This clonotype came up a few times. CDR3 sequence: CSVDPGFETQYF. CDR3 sequence (DNA): TGCAGCGTTGACCCGGGGTTCGAGACCCAGTACTTC. The V gene is TRBV29-1, the J gene TRBJ2-5; D is possibly TRBD2 (5 bases). The V end lost 3 bases, the J end lost 5 bases, and 10 bases lay between the germline ends. This CDR3 has 12 amino acids. Germline loops: CDR1 SQVTM, CDR2 ANQGSEA.

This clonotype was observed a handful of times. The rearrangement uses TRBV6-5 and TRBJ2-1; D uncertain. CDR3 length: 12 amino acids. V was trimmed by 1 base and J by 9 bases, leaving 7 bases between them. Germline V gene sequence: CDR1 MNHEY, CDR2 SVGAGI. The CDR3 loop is CASSYWGSEQFF. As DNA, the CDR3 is TGTGCCAGCAGTTACTGGGGTTCTGAGCAGTTCTTC.

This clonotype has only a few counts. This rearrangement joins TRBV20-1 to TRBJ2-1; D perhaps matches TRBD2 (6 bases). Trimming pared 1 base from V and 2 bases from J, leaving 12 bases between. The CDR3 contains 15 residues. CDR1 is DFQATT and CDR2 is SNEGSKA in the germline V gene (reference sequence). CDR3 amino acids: CSARGRTTTYNEQFF. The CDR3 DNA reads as TGCAGTGCTAGAGGTCGGACTACCACCTACAATGAGCAGTTCTTC.

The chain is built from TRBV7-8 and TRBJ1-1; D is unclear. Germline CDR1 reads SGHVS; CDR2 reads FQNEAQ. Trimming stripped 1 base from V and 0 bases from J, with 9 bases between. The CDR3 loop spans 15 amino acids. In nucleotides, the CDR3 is TGTGCCAGCAGCTTAGAGTCCCTGATGAACACTGAAGCTTTCTTT. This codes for CASSLESLMNTEAFF. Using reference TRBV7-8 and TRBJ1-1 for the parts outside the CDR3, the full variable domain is GAGVSQSPRYKVAKRGQDVALRCDPISGHVSLFWYQQALGQGPEFLTYFQNEAQLDKSGLPSDRFFAERPEGSVSTLKIQRTQQEDSAVYLCASSLESLMNTEAFFGQGTRLTVV.

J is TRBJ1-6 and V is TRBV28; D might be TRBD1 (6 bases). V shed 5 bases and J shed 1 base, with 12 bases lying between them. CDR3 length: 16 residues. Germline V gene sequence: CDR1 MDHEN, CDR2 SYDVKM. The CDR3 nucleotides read TGTGCCAGCAGTAGCAACAGGGTATCCTATAATTCACCCCTCCACTTT. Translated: CASSSNRVSYNSPLHF.

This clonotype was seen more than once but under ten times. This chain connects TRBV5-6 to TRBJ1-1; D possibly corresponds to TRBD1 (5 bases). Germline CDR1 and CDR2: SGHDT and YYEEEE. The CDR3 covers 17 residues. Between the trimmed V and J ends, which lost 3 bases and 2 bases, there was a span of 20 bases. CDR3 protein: CASSWGGFEGRNTEAFF. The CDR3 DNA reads TGTGCCAGCAGCTGGGGGGGGTTCGAAGGGAGAAACACTGAAGCTTTCTTT.